Presented here are 8 T cell receptor beta chains from one specimen sequenced in a study of T cell repertoires in cytomegalovirus infection. No cognate antigen is known for these TCRs. TCRdb independently ran MiXCR on the reads; one entry per CDR3 protein. The data show some 800,000 distinct CDR3 sequences, with 25% to 35% seen just once and 10% to 15% held by the top ten. This sample comprised cultured CD8+ T cells from PBMCs, obtained from culture after CMV antigen stimulation. The receptor source for this set is a human donor in good health (CMV status not recorded). Some clones in this sample may be carry-over from other donors' samples.

This clonotype has only a few counts. V gene TRBV11-2 combines with J gene TRBJ2-1, with 7 bases identical to TRBD2. Trimming removed 7 bases from V and 4 bases from J; junction bases left unmatched: 4. There are 13 residues in the CDR3. CDR1 is SGHAT and CDR2 is FQNNGV in the germline V gene. CDR3 protein: CASTSRGYNEQFF. CDR3 DNA: TGTGCCAGCACCTCGCGGGGGTACAATGAGCAGTTCTTC.

This clonotype was seen repeatedly, ten times or more. The V and J genes are TRBV10-3 and TRBJ2-2; 7 bases align to TRBD2. V shed 4 bases, J shed 5 bases, and the junction held 7 bases outside the gene matches. This CDR3 has 15 residues. CDR1 is ENHRY and CDR2 is SYGVKD in the germline V gene. CDR3 sequence reads: CAISGERGDTGELFF. The CDR3 DNA is TGTGCCATCAGTGGGGAGCGGGGAGATACCGGGGAGCTGTTTTTT.

V is TRBV6-6 and J is TRBJ2-5; D is unresolved. The V and J ends lost 5 bases and 4 bases respectively, with 11 bases between them. Germline-derived CDR1 and CDR2 are MNHNY and SVGAGI (reference sequence). This CDR3 comprises 13 residues. CDR3 in DNA: TGTGCCAGCAGTGGGGTCTCCGTAGAGACCCAGTACTTC. It translates to CASSGVSVETQYF.

The chain employs TRBV27 and TRBJ2-2; D remains ambiguous. With 5 bases removed from V and 7 bases from J, the gap between germline ends came to 11 bases. Looked up from germline, CDR1 is MNHEY and CDR2 is SMNVEV (reference sequence). This CDR3 has 13 residues. This chain's CDR3 is CASSPQGGGELFF. The CDR3, as DNA: TGTGCCAGCAGTCCTCAAGGTGGCGGGGAGCTGTTTTTT.

This clonotype was seen a handful of times. The rearrangement links TRBV27 to TRBJ1-2; D not certain. CDR3 length: 14 amino acids. The germline V gene has CDR1 MNHEY and CDR2 SMNVEV (reference sequence). V lost 5 bases and J lost 3, with 13 bases in between. The DNA for the CDR3 is TGTGCCAGCAGTATGCAGAGCGGATACTATGGCTACACCTTC. Translating it yields CASSMQSGYYGYTF.

The chain recombines TRBV20-1 with TRBJ2-5; 10 bases line up with TRBD2. The germline V gene encodes CDR1 DFQATT and CDR2 SNEGSKA (reference sequence). The CDR3 runs to 15 residues. J gave up 5 bases and V 0 bases, and 6 bases lay outside the gene matches. The CDR3 loop is CSARELAGSWETQYF. The DNA for the CDR3 is TGCAGTGCTAGAGAACTAGCGGGGAGCTGGGAGACCCAGTACTTC.

V and J are TRBV9 and TRBJ2-5; 7 bases line up with TRBD1. The V gene's germline CDR1 is SGDLS and CDR2 YYNGEE. V lost 2 bases and J lost 4; bases outside the gene matches: 2. The CDR3 totals 13 residues. The CDR3 region is CASSVNRGETQYF. CDR3 DNA: TGTGCCAGCAGCGTTAACAGGGGAGAGACCCAGTACTTC.

This clonotype turned up a few times. The V and J genes are TRBV6-5 and TRBJ2-4; D gene ambiguous. This CDR3 region has 14 residues. The ends were cut back, 0 bases at V and 7 bases at J, with 10 bases in the middle. Germline CDR1 MNHEY, CDR2 SVGAGI. The CDR3 here is CASSYSGTVNIQYF. The DNA for the CDR3 is TGTGCCAGCAGTTACTCCGGAACGGTGAACATTCAGTACTTC.